The 11 T cell receptor beta chains below all came from one sample that was sequenced in a study of T cell responses to AZD1222 COVID-19 vaccine. The repertoire was sequenced with immunoSEQ multiplex PCR; TCRdb's copy has only in-frame clones and lacks some. The sample holds approximately 150,000 clones, around 93% seen once. The input for sequencing was peripheral blood, taken on day 0 of AZD1222 vaccination. All receptors derive from an adult in good health.

The rearrangement joins TRBV10-3 to TRBJ2-1; TRBD1 matches 8 bases. Germline V gene data show CDR1 as ENHRY and CDR2 as SYGVKD. The trim removed 5 bases at V and 5 bases at J, leaving 5 bases unmatched. This CDR3 has 14 residues. CDR3 sequence: CAISNRGSDNEQFF. The CDR3 DNA follows: TGTGCCATCAGTAACAGGGGGTCGGACAATGAGCAGTTCTTC.

The chain links TRBV27 to TRBJ2-6; TRBD1 is a possible D gene (6 bases). This CDR3 contains 18 residues. Deletions cut 0 bases from V and 4 bases from J, with 16 bases between. Per the germline V gene, CDR1 is MNHEY and CDR2 is SMNVEV (reference sequence). For the CDR3, the DNA is TGTGCCAGCAGTTTATCAGCCAGGGGCCGGGGCGGGGCCAACGTCCTGACTTTC. Encoded protein: CASSLSARGRGGANVLTF.

CDR3 DNA sequence: TGTGCCAGCAGCCACTCGCCGACCGGGAGCAATCAGCCCCAGCATTTT. The encoded protein is CASSHSPTGSNQPQHF. This rearrangement joins TRBV3-1 (or the pseudogene TRBV3-2) to TRBJ1-5; no definite D call. Trimming took off 3 bases at V and 1 base at J, with 13 bases between the two ends. The CDR3 runs 16 residues. Germline V gene data show CDR1 as LGHDT and CDR2 as YNNKEL (reference sequence).

V and J are TRBV27 and TRBJ1-5; perhaps TRBD1 as D (5 bases). The CDR3 extends over 14 amino acids. Trimming took off 3 bases at V and 4 bases at J, with 10 bases between the two ends. In germline, CDR1 is MNHEY, CDR2 SMNVEV (reference sequence). For the CDR3, the DNA is TGTGCCAGCAGTTTGCGGCAGGGAAATCAGCCCCAGCATTTT. Translating gives CASSLRQGNQPQHF.

This clone was detected once. V and J are TRBV28 and TRBJ2-1; 12 bases match TRBD2. Germline V gene sequence: CDR1 MDHEN, CDR2 SYDVKM. V was pared by 7 bases and J by 5 bases, with 15 bases of the junction left unmatched. CDR3 length equals 18 residues. CDR3 nucleotides: TGTGCCAGCAAGGTTTGGCAGACCGGGACTAGCGGGCACAATGAGCAGTTCTTC. Amino acid sequence: CASKVWQTGTSGHNEQFF.

The gene calls are TRBV13 and TRBJ2-3; D is ambiguous. Trimming took off 3 bases at V and 5 bases at J, with 6 bases between the two ends. There are 12 residues in the CDR3. Germline CDR1 PRHDT, CDR2 FYEKMQ (reference sequence). CDR3 loop: CASSFVRDTQYF. Written as DNA, the CDR3 is TGTGCCAGCAGCTTTGTACGAGATACGCAGTATTTT.

Notes on this clone: An end of the junction differs from the germline gene, which may be a read error. The chain combines TRBV15 with TRBJ1-1, with D unclear. The CDR3 is 13 amino acids. Germline CDR1 and CDR2: LNHNV and YYDKDF (reference sequence). The CDR3 is CATSREWNTEAFF. CDR3 bases: TGTGCCACCAGCCGAGAGTGGAACACTGAAGCTTTCTTT.

The V gene is TRBV7-2, the J gene TRBJ2-7; D unresolved. CDR1 and CDR2 from the germline V gene are SGHTA and FQGNSA. The V gene lost 4 bases and the J gene lost 6 bases, with 13 bases spanning the gap. The length of the CDR3 is 13 residues. For the CDR3, the DNA is TGTGCCAGCAGCTCAACCCGGGCACGCGAGCAGTACTTC. Protein product: CASSSTRAREQYF. The variable domain in full, completed from reference TRBV7-2 and TRBJ2-7, reads GAGVSQSPSNKVTEKGKDVELRCDPISGHTALYWYRQSLGQGLEFLIYFQGNSAPDKSGLPSDRFSAERTGGSVSTLTIQRTQQEDSAVYLCASSSTRAREQYFGPGTRLTVT.

This sequence joins TRBV5-4 and TRBJ1-1; D not certain. The ends were cut back, 4 bases at V and 5 bases at J, with 12 bases in the middle. From germline, CDR1 is SGHNT and CDR2 YYREEE (reference sequence). The CDR3 length is 13 residues. Here the CDR3 reads CASSPISLTEAFF. CDR3 bases: TGTGCCAGCAGCCCAATTAGCTTGACTGAAGCTTTCTTT.

The chain links TRBV2 to TRBJ1-5, with TRBD1 matching 7 bases. The J segment lost 3 bases and the V segment lost 6 bases, leaving 11 bases of the junction unmatched. CDR1 is SNHLY, CDR2 FYNNEI, per germline. This CDR3 region has 16 residues. The CDR3 is CASRTPGTAFNQPQHF. DNA for the CDR3: TGTGCCAGCAGAACACCCGGGACAGCCTTCAATCAGCCCCAGCATTTT. Variable domain in full (rest from reference TRBV2 and TRBJ1-5): EPEVTQTPSHQVTQMGQEVILRCVPISNHLYFYWYRQILGQKVEFLVSFYNNEISEKSEIFDDQFSVERPDGSNFTLKIRSTKLEDSAMYFCASRTPGTAFNQPQHFGDGTRLSIL.

CDR3 region: CSASGEYGYTF. As DNA, the CDR3 is TGCAGTGCCTCAGGGGAGTATGGCTACACCTTC. The rearrangement joins TRBV20-1 to TRBJ1-2, with D possibly TRBD1 on 6 matching bases. The V end lost 6 bases, the J end lost 5 bases, and 10 bases lay between the germline ends. Germline V lookup: CDR1 DFQATT, CDR2 SNEGSKA (reference sequence). The CDR3 has 11 amino acids.